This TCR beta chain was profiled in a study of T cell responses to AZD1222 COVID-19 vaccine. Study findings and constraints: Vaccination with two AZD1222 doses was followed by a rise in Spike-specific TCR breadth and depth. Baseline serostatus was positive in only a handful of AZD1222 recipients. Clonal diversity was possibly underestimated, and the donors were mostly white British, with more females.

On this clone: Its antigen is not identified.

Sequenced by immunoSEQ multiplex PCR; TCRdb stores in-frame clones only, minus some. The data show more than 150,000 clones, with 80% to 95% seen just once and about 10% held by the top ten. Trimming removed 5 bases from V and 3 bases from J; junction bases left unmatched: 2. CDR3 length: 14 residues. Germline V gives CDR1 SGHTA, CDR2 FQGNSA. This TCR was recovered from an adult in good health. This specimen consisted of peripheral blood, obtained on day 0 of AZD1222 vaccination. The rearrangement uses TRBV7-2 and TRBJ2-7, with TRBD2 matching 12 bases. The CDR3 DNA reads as TGTGCCAGCAGCCGGACTAGCGGGGTCTACGAGCAGTACTTC. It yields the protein CASSRTSGVYEQYF.